The clone carrying this TCR beta chain has more than one count but fewer than ten. Measured with immunoSEQ multiplex PCR; TCRdb has only the in-frame clones, and not every one. Of around 130,000 clones in the sample, 88% were seen once. Trimming took off 5 bases at V and 5 bases at J, with 18 bases between the two ends. The CDR3 spans 15 residues. Germline V gene sequence: CDR1 SGHTA, CDR2 FQGNSA. This record comes from a study of PD-1 blockade in mismatch repair-deficient tumors. This chain joins TRBV7-2 and TRBJ1-1; a weak D match, TRBD1 (6 bases). Specimen: peripheral blood, collected almost 74 weeks after starting pembrolizumab. This TCR was sampled from an adult with mismatch repair-deficient cancer. CDR3 DNA sequence: TGTGCCAGCAGCCGGAACAGGGTATACGGGACTGAAGCTTTCTTT. Protein: CASSRNRVYGTEAFF.